The next 17 T cell receptor beta chains were all read from a single sample in a study of cytomegalovirus exposure and HLA in healthy donors. The PCR made use of 60 Vbeta and 13 Jbeta primers. Assay used: immunoSEQ multiplex PCR; TCRdb lists only in-frame clones, some missing. The sample holds about 170,000 clones, less than 80% seen once. The sample taken for sequencing was PBMCs. These TCRs come from a man aged 40-55 years in good health and CMV-seronegative.

The CDR3 here is CASSGGQGVWDIQYF. CDR3 DNA: TGTGCCAGCAGCGGTGGACAGGGCGTGTGGGATATCCAGTACTTC. V gene TRBV9 combines with J gene TRBJ2-5; 8 bases agree with TRBD1. This CDR3 is 15 amino acids long. The V gene end was trimmed by 3 bases and the J gene end by 10 bases; junction bases not matched to a gene: 14. Germline values: CDR1 SGDLS, CDR2 YYNGEE.

The chain joins TRBV5-4 to TRBJ2-1; 10 nucleotides line up with TRBD2. V shed 6 bases and J 8 bases; nucleotides not matched to a gene: 5. Germline assignment: CDR1 SGHNT and CDR2 YYREEE (reference sequence). The CDR3 consists of 13 residues. The DNA of the CDR3 is TGTGCCAGCATTAAGCGGGAGGGCCATGAGCAGTTCTTC. Amino acids: CASIKREGHEQFF.

The CDR3 sequence is CASRGGGQPQHF. The CDR3 DNA sequence: TGTGCCAGTAGGGGGGGTGGCCAGCCCCAGCATTTT. The chain uses TRBV19 and TRBJ1-5; possible D gene TRBD1, 5 bases. Germline V gives CDR1 LNHDA, CDR2 SQIVND (reference sequence). This CDR3 has 12 residues. Trimming took off 6 bases at V and 7 bases at J, with 10 bases between the two ends.

The chain has TRBV19 and TRBJ1-3, with D possibly matching TRBD1 (5 bases). V was shortened by 6 bases and J by 0 bases, with 9 bases between the two germline ends. Germline V gives CDR1 LNHDA, CDR2 SQIVND (reference sequence). The CDR3 sequence is 14 residues long. The DNA of the CDR3 is TGTGCCAGTAGCCCGACAGTCTCTGGAAACACCATATATTTT. It codes for CASSPTVSGNTIYF.

The genes are TRBV19 and TRBJ2-5, with a tentative D call TRBD2 (6 bases). Germline lookup yields CDR1 LNHDA and CDR2 SQIVND (reference sequence). Trimming cost V 4 bases and J 4 bases, with 10 bases left between them. The CDR3 length is 13 residues. CDR3 in amino acids: CASSTGVPETQYF. In DNA, the CDR3 is TGTGCCAGTAGTACGGGGGTCCCAGAGACCCAGTACTTC.

The CDR3 reads CASSAQGVGNTIYF. CDR3 DNA sequence: TGCGCCAGCAGCGCACAGGGAGTTGGAAACACCATATATTTT. This rearrangement joins TRBV4-1 to TRBJ1-3, with a possible D match to TRBD1 (6 bases). Germline V gives CDR1 MGHRA, CDR2 YSYEKL. The CDR3 spans 14 residues. With 5 bases removed from V and 3 bases from J, the gap between germline ends came to 11 bases.

V gene TRBV11-1 combines with J gene TRBJ2-3, with 8 nucleotides matching TRBD2. This CDR3 comprises 15 residues. CDR1 and CDR2 (germline): SGHAT, FQDESV (reference sequence). Trimming removed 5 bases from V and 2 bases from J; junction bases left unmatched: 6. The CDR3 DNA is TGTGCCAGCAGCCGAGCGGGGGCGACCACAGATACGCAGTATTTT. Its translation: CASSRAGATTDTQYF.

In its sample, this clone was seen a few times. This sequence joins TRBV7-9 and TRBJ2-1; 7 bases are shared with TRBD2. V shed 5 bases, J shed 2 bases, and the junction held 9 bases outside the gene matches. The CDR3 consists of 16 residues. The germline V gene has CDR1 SEHNR and CDR2 FQNEAQ (reference sequence). As DNA, the CDR3 is TGTGCCAGCAGCAGATCTAGCGGTACTGCCTACAATGAGCAGTTCTTC. It yields the protein CASSRSSGTAYNEQFF.

The J gene is TRBJ2-2, the V gene TRBV5-1; 9 positions agree with TRBD1. Germline loops: CDR1 SGHRS, CDR2 YFSETQ. This CDR3 contains 16 residues. V lost 0 bases to trimming and J lost 3 bases; unmatched junction nucleotides: 3. The CDR3 reads CASSLDGTGYTGELFF. The DNA of the CDR3 is TGCGCCAGCAGCTTGGACGGGACAGGGTACACCGGGGAGCTGTTTTTT.

The chain carries TRBV30 and TRBJ2-7; D uncertain. V lost 5 bases and J lost 5, with 7 bases in between. The CDR3 sequence is 10 residues long. The germline CDR1 and CDR2 sequences are GTSNPN and SVGIG (reference sequence). The CDR3 protein is CAWGQDEQYF. For the CDR3, the DNA is TGTGCCTGGGGGCAGGACGAGCAGTACTTC.

The gene calls are TRBV29-1 and TRBJ2-2; possible D gene TRBD1, 6 bases. Germline CDR1 SQVTM, CDR2 ANQGSEA. There are 12 residues in the CDR3. V was clipped by 7 bases and J by 3 bases, with 9 bases between them. DNA for the CDR3: TGCAGCGGTACAGGGCACACCGGGGAGCTGTTTTTT. It codes for CSGTGHTGELFF.

The rearrangement links TRBV29-1 to TRBJ2-1, with 8 bases aligning to TRBD1. The CDR3 loop spans 14 amino acids. Germline V gene data show CDR1 as SQVTM and CDR2 as ANQGSEA. V lost 2 bases, J lost 9 bases, and 9 bases stayed unmatched. CDR3 sequence reads: CSVETRTGSTEQFF. CDR3 nucleotides: TGCAGCGTTGAAACACGGACAGGGTCTACTGAGCAGTTCTTC.

The chain combines TRBV7-8 with TRBJ2-7; 12 bases fit TRBD2. The CDR3 totals 14 residues. Losses at the gene ends were 6 bases for V and 6 bases for J; bases not matched to a gene: 6. Germline values: CDR1 SGHVS, CDR2 FQNEAQ. DNA for the CDR3: TGTGCCAGCAGATGGACTAGCGGGAATGGCGAGCAGTACTTC. Protein sequence: CASRWTSGNGEQYF.

The CDR3 protein is CASRNTAGNTIYF. CDR3 DNA: TGTGCCAGCAGGAACACAGCTGGAAACACCATATATTTT. The chain combines TRBV11-2 with TRBJ1-3, with D uncertain. The CDR3 consists of 13 residues. Germline CDR1 SGHAT, CDR2 FQNNGV. V dropped 6 bases and J dropped 2 bases, with 8 bases sitting between them.

This chain links TRBV6-5 with TRBJ2-7, with D perhaps TRBD1 (5 bases). Germline lookup yields CDR1 MNHEY and CDR2 SVGAGI. Trimming pared 4 bases from V and 0 bases from J, leaving 7 bases between. The CDR3 has 13 amino acids. CDR3 in DNA: TGTGCCAGCAGTTCACAGGACTCCTACGAGCAGTACTTC. Its protein product is CASSSQDSYEQYF.

The chain is built from TRBV12-5 and TRBJ1-5; unclear D gene. The germline V gene encodes CDR1 LGHNT and CDR2 FRNRAP. The CDR3 runs 16 residues. Trimming cost V 1 base and J 0 bases, with 10 bases left between them. This CDR3 is CASGLGQVNSNQPQHF. The CDR3 DNA is TGTGCTAGTGGTTTGGGACAAGTGAATAGCAATCAGCCCCAGCATTTT.

V is TRBV29-1 and J is TRBJ2-1, with a weak D call TRBD2 (5 bases). CDR1 and CDR2 (germline): SQVTM, ANQGSEA. V lost 6 bases and J 3 bases, leaving 15 bases between the germline ends. The CDR3 is 14 amino acids. The CDR3 protein is CSVASGPGYNEQFF. DNA of the CDR3: TGCAGCGTCGCGAGCGGTCCCGGCTACAATGAGCAGTTCTTC.